This T cell receptor beta chain was identified in a study of blood T cell repertoires in COVID-19. Study information: Italy, Spain and the United States were the sources of the convalescent and acute COVID-19 samples. Sources were T cells, B-cell-depleted T cells, or PBMCs; the material itself was cDNA or gDNA.

This CDR3 has 16 residues. In germline, CDR1 is LNHDA, CDR2 SQIVND (reference sequence). Trimming at V came to 3 bases and at J to 8 bases, leaving 13 bases not matched to a gene. Produced via immunoSEQ multiplex PCR; TCRdb's table is partial and in-frame only. The sample gives fewer than 250,000 clones, approximately 80% of which show up once; just under 20% is in the top ten. The specimen sequenced was peripheral blood. The gene calls are TRBV19 and TRBJ2-1, with 7 bases matching TRBD1. This sequence was found in a man between 25 and 39 years old with active or convalescent COVID-19. CDR3 DNA: TGTGCCAGTAGTATTCGGTTACAGGGGTTGGGCGATGAGCAGTTCTTC. Translating gives CASSIRLQGLGDEQFF.